Listed here is a single T cell receptor beta chain. Its antigen is unknown. Isolation of CD4+ naive, central memory, regulatory and stem cell-like memory cells was achieved by sorting via CD45RO/CCR7/CD25/CD127/CD95/CD27. Isolated RNA was reverse transcribed in full, so expressed TCRB transcripts were sequenced. Libraries were prepared by immunoSEQ multiplex PCR; TCRdb keeps only in-frame clonotypes and omits some of them. The sample lists some 640,000 clones; over 12% were seen once. The data are from a study of beta chain features in type 1 diabetes. The overall study: The patients were much like the healthy donors in age, gender and cell yields. All samples together contributed 85 million to 120 million sorted cells for examination.

The V and J ends lost 1 base and 4 bases respectively, with 8 bases between them. Germline V gives CDR1 MNHNY, CDR2 SVGAGI (reference sequence). The CDR3 runs 14 residues. Findings of the study overall: Type 1 diabetes patients had moderately but significantly shorter TCRB CDR3s in all four CD4+ subsets. Compared to healthy donors, patients appeared to have naive, central memory and Treg TCRB repertoires that were more alike.

Input material: naive CD4+ T cells from blood. The sequence was collected from a man between 18 and 35 years old with type 1 diabetes. The genes are TRBV6-6 and TRBJ1-5; no reliable D call. The CDR3 region has the DNA TGTGCCAGCAGTTACTGGGGAGTTAATCAGCCCCAGCATTTT. Translation gives CASSYWGVNQPQHF.